This paragraph covers one TCR beta chain sequence. The record originates from a study of technical replicates of blood from a few donors. Some clones are missing from TCRdb's copy, which holds only in-frame ones; the method was immunoSEQ multiplex PCR. The table has 75,000 to 90,000 clones, more than 85% seen once. The sequenced sample was T cells isolated from PBMCs. The sequence was obtained from a human donor in good health.

The DNA of the CDR3 is TGCGCCAGCAGCCAAGAGGGACTAGCGGACAATGAGCAGTTCTTC. Protein sequence: CASSQEGLADNEQFF. The chain uses TRBV4-3 and TRBJ2-1; TRBD2 aligns across 11 bases. The CDR3 sequence is 15 residues long. Unmatched junction bases numbered 0, after V lost 0 bases and J lost 5 bases. Germline CDR1 and CDR2: LGHNA and YSLEER.